This T cell receptor (beta chain) was found in a study of blood T cell repertoires in COVID-19. Study details: COVID-19 samples collected from the United States, Italy and Spain covered acute and convalescent phases. T cells, B-cell-depleted T cells, or PBMCs provided the cDNA or gDNA that served as material.

As originally analysed: The assay estimated nucleated cells by amplifying reference gene primers. Profiling relied on immunoSEQ multiplex PCR, and the TCRdb table lists in-frame clones only, not all of them. The V and J calls and clone size come from that table; D and trimming were worked out from the DNA. The data show approximately 78,000 clones, over 80% seen once. This TCR was recovered from a woman of 80 years or more with acute or convalescent COVID-19. The material sequenced was peripheral blood.

CDR3 bases: TGTGCCAGCAGGGGGGGGATGAACACTGAAGCTTTCTTT. This gives the protein CASRGGMNTEAFF. The V gene is TRBV27, the J gene TRBJ1-1, with D possibly TRBD1 on 5 matching bases. V was clipped by 6 bases and J by 0 bases, with 8 bases between them. CDR1 and CDR2 (germline): MNHEY, SMNVEV (reference sequence). This CDR3 is 13 amino acids long.